This is a list of T cell receptor beta chains from one sample in a study of T cells in localized non-small cell lung cancer. The data were produced by immunoSEQ multiplex PCR, yet TCRdb's version contains in-frame clones alone and is incomplete. The data show 30,000 to 35,000 clones, 90% to 95% seen once. The specimen comprised peripheral blood, sampled before any cancer treatment. These receptors were taken from a female donor aged 60 or older with stage I lung adenocarcinoma. Each CDR3 is given with its conserved first and last residue. D genes are given only for firm matches. Only part of the rows carry a size: once, few, many, or a class if the clone is expanded.

j_gene,d_gene,v_gene,abundance,CDR3aa,CDR3nt
TRBJ2-5,TRBD2,TRBV4-1,NA,CASSQTSGRAQETQYF,TGCGCCAGCAGCCAAACTAGCGGGAGGGCCCAAGAGACCCAGTACTTC
TRBJ2-1,NA,TRBV5-1,NA,CASSLEGGKNEQFF,TGCGCCAGCAGCTTGGAAGGGGGTAAGAATGAGCAGTTCTTC
TRBJ1-1,NA,TRBV5-1,NA,CASSEEGRGTEAFF,TGCGCCAGCAGCGAGGAAGGGAGGGGGACTGAAGCTTTCTTT
TRBJ2-1,NA,TRBV7-9,once,CASSFSTSYNEQFF,TGTGCCAGCAGCTTCTCGACGTCTTACAATGAGCAGTTCTTC
TRBJ1-4,NA,TRBV7-9,NA,CASRRGGNEKLFF,TGTGCCAGCAGGAGAGGGGGTAATGAAAAACTGTTTTTT
TRBJ1-2,NA,TRBV6-5,NA,CASSYTEQPHYGYTF,TGTGCCAGCAGTTACACCGAACAGCCTCACTATGGCTACACCTTC
TRBJ2-3,NA,TRBV6-1,NA,CASSESGVSAQYF,TGTGCCAGCAGTGAATCAGGCGTCTCGGCGCAGTATTTT
TRBJ2-1,TRBD2,TRBV29-1,NA,CSALRGGGYNEQFF,TGCAGCGCATTAAGAGGCGGGGGGTACAATGAGCAGTTCTTC
TRBJ2-4,NA,TRBV25-1,NA,CASSERSEVKYF,TGTGCCAGCAGTGAAAGGTCCGAGGTTAAGTACTTC
TRBJ1-2,NA,TRBV7-9,NA,CASSLSGALVYGYTF,TGTGCCAGCAGCTTATCGGGGGCGCTAGTCTATGGCTACACCTTC
TRBJ2-7,TRBD1,TRBV9,once,CASSVGDRGYEQYF,TGTGCCAGCAGCGTCGGGGACAGGGGCTACGAGCAGTACTTC
TRBJ1-1,NA,TRBV7-2,NA,CASSLVAVGLNTEAFF,TGTGCCAGCAGCTTAGTGGCAGTGGGGTTGAACACTGAAGCTTTCTTT
TRBJ2-3,NA,TRBV6-6,NA,CASSPTGVPLTDTQYF,TGTGCCAGCAGTCCGACAGGAGTACCCCTCACAGATACGCAGTATTTT
TRBJ2-4,NA,TRBV30,NA,CAWSPWDLAKNIQYF,TGTGCCTGGAGTCCATGGGATTTAGCCAAAAACATTCAGTACTTC
TRBJ1-3,NA,TRBV7-3,NA,CASRGPGNTIYF,TGTGCCAGCAGGGGGCCTGGAAACACCATATATTTT
TRBJ2-1,TRBD1,TRBV12-5,NA,CASGLSGTERYNEQFF,TGTGCTAGTGGTTTGTCTGGGACAGAGAGATACAATGAGCAGTTCTTC
TRBJ1-2,TRBD1,TRBV7-3,once,CASSLTPQGPTGGGYTF,TGTGCCAGCAGCTTAACGCCCCAGGGACCCACAGGGGGAGGCTACACCTTC
TRBJ2-4,TRBD1,TRBV5-1,NA,CASSLTGGQNIQYF,TGCGCCAGCAGCTTAACAGGGGGTCAAAACATTCAGTACTTC
TRBJ2-1,NA,TRBV19,NA,CASSLAYNEQFF,TGTGCCAGTAGTCTAGCCTACAATGAGCAGTTCTTC
TRBJ2-5,NA,TRBV19,NA,CASSISSPTAETQYF,TGTGCCAGTAGTATCTCTAGTCCCACCGCCGAGACCCAGTACTTC
TRBJ2-7,TRBD1,TRBV7-9,once,CASSLAMDRTYF,TGTGCCAGCAGCTTAGCGATGGACAGGACTTACTTC
TRBJ1-2,TRBD1,TRBV28,NA,CASTEQGINYGYTF,TGTGCCAGCACCGAACAGGGGATTAACTATGGCTACACCTTC